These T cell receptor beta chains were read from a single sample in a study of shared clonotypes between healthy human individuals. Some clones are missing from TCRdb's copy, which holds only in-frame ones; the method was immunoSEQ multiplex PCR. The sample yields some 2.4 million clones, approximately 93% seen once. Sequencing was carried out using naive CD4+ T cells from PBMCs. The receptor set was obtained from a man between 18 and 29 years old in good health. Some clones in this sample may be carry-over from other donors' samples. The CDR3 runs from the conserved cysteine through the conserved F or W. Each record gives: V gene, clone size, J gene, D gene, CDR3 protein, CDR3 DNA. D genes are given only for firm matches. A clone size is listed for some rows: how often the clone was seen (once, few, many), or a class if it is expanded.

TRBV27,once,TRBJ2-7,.,CASSFLRTRTPYEQYF,TGTGCCAGCAGTTTTCTCAGGACACGCACGCCCTACGAGCAGTACTTC
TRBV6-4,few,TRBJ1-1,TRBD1,CASLGQGHTEAFF,TGTGCCAGCCTGGGACAGGGGCACACTGAAGCTTTCTTT
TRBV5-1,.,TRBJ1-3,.,CASSLVSGNTIYF,TGCGCCAGCAGCTTGGTGTCCGGAAACACCATATATTTT
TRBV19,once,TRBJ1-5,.,CASTDRPLPYNQPQHF,TGTGCCAGTACTGACAGGCCTCTCCCCTACAATCAGCCCCAGCATTTT
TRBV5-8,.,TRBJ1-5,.,CASSHGTPAMPQHF,TGTGCCAGCAGTCACGGGACCCCGGCGATGCCCCAGCATTTT
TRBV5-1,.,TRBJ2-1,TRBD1,CASSLGPGTGEDEQFF,TGCGCCAGCAGCTTGGGCCCTGGGACAGGGGAGGATGAGCAGTTCTTC
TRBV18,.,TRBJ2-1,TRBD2,CASSPPGLPPLSSEQFF,TGTGCCAGCTCACCACCGGGACTACCACCACTCTCCTCTGAGCAGTTCTTC
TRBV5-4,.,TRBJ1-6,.,CASSLASRGSAGSPLHF,TGTGCCAGCAGCTTGGCGAGCCGGGGGAGCGCTGGTTCACCCCTCCACTTT
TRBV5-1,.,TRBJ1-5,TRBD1,CASSLTPAGTGWDQPQHF,TGCGCCAGCAGCTTGACGCCAGCCGGGACAGGGTGGGATCAGCCCCAGCATTTT
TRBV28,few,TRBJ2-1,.,CASSPFGAHYNEQFF,TGTGCCAGCAGTCCCTTCGGGGCCCATTACAATGAGCAGTTCTTC
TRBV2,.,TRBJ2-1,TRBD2,CASNRSPSGSSYNEQFF,TGTGCCAGCAACCGCTCCCCTAGCGGCAGCTCCTACAATGAGCAGTTCTTC
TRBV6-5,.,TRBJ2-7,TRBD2,CASLTSGTGEQYF,TGTGCCAGCTTGACTAGCGGGACGGGCGAGCAGTACTTC
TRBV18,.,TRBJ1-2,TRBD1,CASSPATGGEYGYTF,TGTGCCAGCTCACCGGCGACAGGGGGGGAGTATGGCTACACCTTC
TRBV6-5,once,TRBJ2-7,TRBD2,CASPSGRVGEQYF,TGTGCCAGCCCCAGCGGGAGGGTAGGCGAGCAGTACTTC
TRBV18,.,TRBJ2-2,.,CASSPFEVTGELFF,TGTGCCAGCTCACCCTTTGAAGTTACCGGGGAGCTGTTTTTT
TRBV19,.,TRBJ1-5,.,CASYGILFLPGNQPQHF,TGTGCCTCCTACGGGATCTTATTCCTACCTGGCAATCAGCCCCAGCATTTT
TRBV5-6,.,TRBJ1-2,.,CASSSRGAYGYTF,TGTGCCAGCAGCTCGAGGGGGGCCTATGGCTACACCTTC
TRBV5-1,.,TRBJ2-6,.,CASRSRQESSGANVLTF,TGCGCCAGCAGGAGCCGACAGGAGAGCTCTGGGGCCAACGTCCTGACTTTC
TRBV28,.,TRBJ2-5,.,CASSFRLVERARHF,TGTGCCAGCAGTTTCCGGCTGGTTGAAAGGGCCCGGCACTTC
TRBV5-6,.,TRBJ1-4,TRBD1,CASSLTPGQGGEKLFF,TGTGCCAGCAGCTTAACCCCGGGACAGGGAGGTGAAAAACTGTTTTTT
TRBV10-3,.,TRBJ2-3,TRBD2,CAISDWSSGSTDTQYF,TGTGCCATCAGTGATTGGTCTAGCGGATCCACAGATACGCAGTATTTT
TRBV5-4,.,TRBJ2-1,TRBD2,CASSFPSSGRASEQFF,TGTGCCAGCAGCTTCCCCTCTAGCGGGAGGGCCTCTGAGCAGTTCTTC
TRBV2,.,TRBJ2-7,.,CAQRGGSRGPNEQYF,TGTGCGCAGCGAGGTGGGAGCAGGGGCCCTAACGAGCAGTACTTC
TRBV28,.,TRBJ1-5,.,CASSLRGQFSNQPQHF,TGTGCCAGCAGTTTAAGAGGACAGTTTAGCAATCAGCCCCAGCATTTT